This T cell receptor (beta chain) was identified during a study of T cells after yellow fever vaccination. This clonotype occurred many times. What it binds is not known. Overall study results and limits: In post-booster samples, most primary-vaccination clones reappeared (just under 98% CD4, 88% CD8).

Deletions cut 10 bases from V and 5 bases from J, with 21 bases between. The CDR3 has 15 amino acids. Looked up from germline, CDR1 is SNHLY and CDR2 is FYNNEI. TCRdb reanalysed the 5' RACE reads using MiXCR and keeps one entry per CDR3 protein. The sample shows 300,000 to 450,000 distinct CDR3 sequences, 6.2% of them seen only once. The clonotype was recovered from a man in his thirties or forties who received the YFV17D yellow fever vaccine. The source material was PBMCs, sampled 5 days after the yellow fever booster vaccination. The chain employs TRBV2 and TRBJ2-1, with D uncertain. DNA of the CDR3: TGTGCCAACCGGAAGGGTCAGCAAAGGGACAATGAGCAGTTCTTC. Its protein is CANRKGQQRDNEQFF.